What follows is one TCR beta chain and its context. This clone's antigen is unknown. The input lacks base qualities; no much larger clone sits a single base away. The intended sense of this specimen's treatment or condition label: allogeneic hematopoietic cell transplantation with graft depleted of TCRalphabeta T cells and CD19 B cells. The children who served as transplant recipients had been given grafts of TCRalphabeta/CD19-depleted allogeneic hematopoietic cells. Unmatched junction bases come to 6, with V trimmed by 2 bases and J by 3 bases. Per the germline V gene, SGHRS is the CDR1 and YFSETQ is the CDR2. The CDR3 measures 16 amino acids from cysteine to phenylalanine. Solely the CDR3 DNA is kept, with 48 bases framed from the first base. This record belongs to a study of T-cell reconstitution after alpha-beta-depleted transplantation in children (dated by TCRdb to the mid-2010s). For the study in its entirety: Using TCR repertoire profiling, the study followed T-cell immune reconstitution in a quantitative way in children after TCRalphabeta/CD19-depleted allogeneic hematopoietic cell transplantation. Broad study findings and their caveats: The high TCRbeta diversity at day 60 in some patients was ascribed to recipient T cells and intrathymic progenitors that had survived conditioning. Hyperexpanded clone frequencies declined over subsequent months; after one year, T-cell counts and TCRbeta diversity were mostly attributed to newly produced T cells. About two months after transplant, the apparently early recovery of alphabetaT-cell counts reportedly depended on just several hundred clones that had expanded rapidly and came from non-depleted graft cells.

The method was PCR. The listed sequencing device is Illumina HiSeq 2500. TCR library preparation used molecular barcoding, with unique molecular identifiers applied to normalize quantification of the TCRbeta repertoire. Starting from the raw public reads, TCRdb applied fastp trimming at Q25, assembled clones with MiXCR and retained in-frame beta chains. Duplicate CDR3 protein sequences are folded into a single record with the most common DNA and genes. Within this sample are fewer than 750,000 distinct CDR3 sequences, with roughly 30% of them counted one time only. Approximately 33% of the sample is held by the ten biggest clonotypes.

The TCR was taken from a boy in the first two years of life with Wiskott-Aldrich syndrome, due to receive a stem cell transplant. The input for sequencing was PBMCs, taken before TCRalphabeta/CD19-depleted stem cell transplant. In this chain, TRBV5-1 is recombined with TRBJ2-7; the junction holds 12 bases that match TRBD2. The nucleotide sequence reads as follows: TGCGCCAGCAGCTTTACGTTGACTAGCGGGAGCTACGAGCAGTACTTC. Its protein product is CASSFTLTSGSYEQYF.